The clone carrying this TCR beta chain appeared a few times. The data were taken from a study of PD-1 blockade in mismatch repair-deficient tumors. Overall study context: Patients had 11 to 13 mismatch repair-deficient cancer types and were previously treated and progressing.

Assay: immunoSEQ multiplex PCR; the TCRdb copy retains only in-frame clones and omits some. The sample has some 100,000 clones; 70% to 85% are singletons. The CDR3 is 13 amino acids. V lost 6 bases and J lost 3, with 11 bases in between. Germline V gene data show CDR1 as MNHEY and CDR2 as SMNVEV (reference sequence). The sequenced sample was peripheral blood, obtained approximately 8 months after starting pembrolizumab. This TCR was recovered from an adult with mismatch repair-deficient cancer. V and J are TRBV27 and TRBJ1-1, with no clear D. The CDR3 nucleotides read TGTGCCAGCAGACAAAACCGGTACACTGAAGCTTTCTTT. Amino acids: CASRQNRYTEAFF.